This TCR beta chain was profiled in a study of T cell responses to AZD1222 COVID-19 vaccine. Study findings and constraints: White British ancestry dominated among donors, who included more females, and clonal diversity was possibly underestimated. Baseline testing showed seropositivity in only a handful of AZD1222 recipients. CD4 TCRs covered the whole spike, strongest at regions 160-218 and 743-854.

Trimming removed 1 base at V and 4 bases at J, with 11 bases between. The CDR3 spans 15 residues. Germline assignment: CDR1 LNHDA and CDR2 SQIVND (reference sequence). For this clone: Its antigen is undetermined.

Profiling relied on immunoSEQ multiplex PCR, and the TCRdb table lists in-frame clones only, not all of them. The repertoire holds some 200,000 clones, with approximately 90% as singletons. Samples with a second dose at about 4 or about 12 weeks were pooled together. Specimen: peripheral blood, collected 28 days after the second AZD1222 dose. The TCR sequence derives from an adult who received the AZD1222 COVID-19 vaccine. The genes are TRBV19 and TRBJ1-3; D is unresolved. The CDR3 region has the DNA TGTGCCAGTAGTATAGGGTGGTCTTCCGGAAACACCATATATTTT. Translated, it gives CASSIGWSSGNTIYF.